This T cell receptor beta chain came from a study of T cells in Graves' hyperthyroidism and ophthalmopathy. Authors of the study amplified TCR beta CDR3 regions from RNA transcripts. Carried out on the TCR CDR3, a first-round RT-PCR used the HTBI primer set. TCRdb analysed the multiplex PCR reads with MiXCR anew, one entry per CDR3 protein. The sample yields roughly 700,000 distinct CDR3 sequences, under 45% seen once. An absence of ophthalmopathy progression within 18 months meant stable Graves' hyperthyroidism. Diagnosis rested on symptoms, serum thyroxine and TRAb, thyroid ultrasound, and orbital computed tomography. Concerning this clonotype: What it binds is unknown.

Germline assignment: CDR1 SGHDN and CDR2 FVKESK. The CDR3 runs to 12 residues. V was shortened by 3 bases and J by 5 bases, with 7 bases between the two germline ends. Study-level findings and limits: Within blood appeared most thyroid clonotypes that had expanded above 0.001.

This sequence was found in a woman aged 35 to 49 with Graves' hyperthyroidism. This rearrangement joins TRBV14 to TRBJ2-5; the D is unclear. Material: blood. This CDR3 reads CASSQVSETQYF. CDR3 nucleotides: TGTGCCAGCAGCCAGGTATCGGAGACCCAGTACTTC.